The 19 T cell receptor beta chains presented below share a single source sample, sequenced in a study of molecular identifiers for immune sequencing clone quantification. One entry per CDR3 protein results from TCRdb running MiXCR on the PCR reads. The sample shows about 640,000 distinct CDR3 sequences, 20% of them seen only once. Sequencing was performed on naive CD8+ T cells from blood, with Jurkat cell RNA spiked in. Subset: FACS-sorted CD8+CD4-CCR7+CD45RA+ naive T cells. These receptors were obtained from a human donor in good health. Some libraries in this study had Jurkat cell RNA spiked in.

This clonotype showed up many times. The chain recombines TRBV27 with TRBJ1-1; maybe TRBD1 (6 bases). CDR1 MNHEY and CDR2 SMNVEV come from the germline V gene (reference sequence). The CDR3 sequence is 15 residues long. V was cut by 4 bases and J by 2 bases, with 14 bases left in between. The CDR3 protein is CASSYRVPSNTEAFF. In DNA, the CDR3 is TGTGCCAGCAGTTACAGGGTGCCTAGTAACACTGAAGCTTTCTTT.

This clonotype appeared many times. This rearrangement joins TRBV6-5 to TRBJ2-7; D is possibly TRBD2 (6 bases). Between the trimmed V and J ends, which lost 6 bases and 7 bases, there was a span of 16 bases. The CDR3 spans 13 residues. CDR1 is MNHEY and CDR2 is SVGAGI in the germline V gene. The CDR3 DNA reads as TGTGCCAGCAGCTATACGGTGGAGGGAGAGCAGTACTTC. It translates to CASSYTVEGEQYF.

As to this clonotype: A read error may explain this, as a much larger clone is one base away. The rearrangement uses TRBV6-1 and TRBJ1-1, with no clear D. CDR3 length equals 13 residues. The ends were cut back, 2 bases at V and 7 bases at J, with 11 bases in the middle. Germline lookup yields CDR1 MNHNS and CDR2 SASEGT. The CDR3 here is CASSEIIGGEAFF. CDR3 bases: TGTGCCAGCAGTGAAATTATAGGAGGTGAAGCTTTCTTT.

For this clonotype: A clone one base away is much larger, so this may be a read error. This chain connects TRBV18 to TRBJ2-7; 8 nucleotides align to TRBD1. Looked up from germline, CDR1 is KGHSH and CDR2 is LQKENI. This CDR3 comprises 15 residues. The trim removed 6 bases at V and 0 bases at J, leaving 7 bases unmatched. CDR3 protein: CASSAPGGGSYEQYF. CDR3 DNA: TGTGCCAGCTCGGCCCCAGGGGGCGGCTCCTACGAGCAGTACTTC.

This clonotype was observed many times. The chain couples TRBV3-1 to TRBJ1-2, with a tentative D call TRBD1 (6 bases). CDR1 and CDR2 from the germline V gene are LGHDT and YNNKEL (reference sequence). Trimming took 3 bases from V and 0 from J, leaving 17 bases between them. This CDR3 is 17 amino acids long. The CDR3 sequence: CASSQNPFRTANYGYTF. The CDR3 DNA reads TGTGCCAGCAGCCAGAACCCGTTCAGGACAGCTAACTATGGCTACACCTTC.

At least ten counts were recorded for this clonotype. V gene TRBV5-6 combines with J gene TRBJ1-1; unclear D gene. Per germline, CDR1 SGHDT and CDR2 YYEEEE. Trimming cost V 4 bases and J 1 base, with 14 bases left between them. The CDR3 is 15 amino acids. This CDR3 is CASSPPLNPNTEAFF. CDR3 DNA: TGTGCCAGCAGCCCCCCCCTTAACCCGAACACTGAAGCTTTCTTT.

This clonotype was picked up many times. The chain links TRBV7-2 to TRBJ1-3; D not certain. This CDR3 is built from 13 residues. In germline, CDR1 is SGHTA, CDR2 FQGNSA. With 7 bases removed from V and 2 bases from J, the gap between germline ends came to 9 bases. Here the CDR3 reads CASTHYTGNTIYF. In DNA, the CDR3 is TGTGCCAGCACCCACTACACTGGAAACACCATATATTTT.

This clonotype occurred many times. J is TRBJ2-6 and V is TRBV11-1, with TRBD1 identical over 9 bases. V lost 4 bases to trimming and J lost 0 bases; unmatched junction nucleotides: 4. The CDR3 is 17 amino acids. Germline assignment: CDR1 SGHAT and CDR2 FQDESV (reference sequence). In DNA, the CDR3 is TGTGCCAGCAGCTCGGACAGGGGAAGCTCTGGGGCCAACGTCCTGACTTTC. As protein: CASSSDRGSSGANVLTF.

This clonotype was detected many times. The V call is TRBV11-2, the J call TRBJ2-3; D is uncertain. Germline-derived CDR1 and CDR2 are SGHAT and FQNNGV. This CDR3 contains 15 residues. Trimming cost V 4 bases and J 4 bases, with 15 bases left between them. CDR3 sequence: CASSYAPTYPDTQYF. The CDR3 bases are TGTGCCAGCAGCTATGCCCCAACTTACCCAGATACGCAGTATTTT.

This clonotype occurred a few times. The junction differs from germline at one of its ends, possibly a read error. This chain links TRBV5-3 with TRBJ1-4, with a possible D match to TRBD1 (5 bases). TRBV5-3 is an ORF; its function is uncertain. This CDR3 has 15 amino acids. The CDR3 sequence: CASSSATDLNEKLFF. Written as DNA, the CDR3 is TGTGCCAGCAGCTCCGCGACAGACCTGAATGAAAAACTGTTTTTT.

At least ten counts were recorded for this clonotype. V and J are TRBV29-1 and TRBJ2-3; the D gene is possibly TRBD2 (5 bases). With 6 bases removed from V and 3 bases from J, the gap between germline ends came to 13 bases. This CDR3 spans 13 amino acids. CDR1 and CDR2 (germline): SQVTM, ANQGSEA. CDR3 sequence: CSVPYGVTDTQYF. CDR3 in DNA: TGCAGCGTCCCATACGGGGTGACAGATACGCAGTATTTT.

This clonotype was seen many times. The CDR3 coding sequence is TGCGCCAGCAGCTACTTAGTGAGCTCCTACGAGCAGTACTTC. It translates to CASSYLVSSYEQYF. The chain couples TRBV5-1 to TRBJ2-7; no clear D. CDR1 and CDR2 (germline): SGHRS, YFSETQ. The CDR3 totals 14 residues. The V end was cut by 3 bases, the J end by 0 bases, with 10 bases between.

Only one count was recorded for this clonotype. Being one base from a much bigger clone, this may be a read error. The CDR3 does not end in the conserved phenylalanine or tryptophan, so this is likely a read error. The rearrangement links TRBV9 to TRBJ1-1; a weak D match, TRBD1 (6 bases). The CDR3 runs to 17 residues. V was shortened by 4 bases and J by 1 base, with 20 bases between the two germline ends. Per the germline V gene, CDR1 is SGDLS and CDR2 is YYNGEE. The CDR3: CASSPRSGEGWNTEAFL. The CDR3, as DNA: TGTGCCAGCAGCCCCAGGTCAGGGGAAGGATGGAACACTGAAGCTTTCCTT.

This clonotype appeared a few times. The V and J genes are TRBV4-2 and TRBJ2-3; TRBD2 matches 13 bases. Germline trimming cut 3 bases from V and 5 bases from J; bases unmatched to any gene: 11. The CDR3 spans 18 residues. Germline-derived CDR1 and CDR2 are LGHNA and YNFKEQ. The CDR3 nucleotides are TGTGCCAGCAGCCAGGCCACCGGGACTAGCGGGGTTCTAGATACGCAGTATTTT. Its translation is CASSQATGTSGVLDTQYF.

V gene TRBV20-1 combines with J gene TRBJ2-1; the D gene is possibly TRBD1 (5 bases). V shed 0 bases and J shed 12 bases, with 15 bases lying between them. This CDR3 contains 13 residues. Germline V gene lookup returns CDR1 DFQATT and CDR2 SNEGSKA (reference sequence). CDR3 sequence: CSARDRVSSGQFF. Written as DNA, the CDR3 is TGCAGTGCTAGAGACAGGGTTAGTAGTGGGCAGTTCTTC.

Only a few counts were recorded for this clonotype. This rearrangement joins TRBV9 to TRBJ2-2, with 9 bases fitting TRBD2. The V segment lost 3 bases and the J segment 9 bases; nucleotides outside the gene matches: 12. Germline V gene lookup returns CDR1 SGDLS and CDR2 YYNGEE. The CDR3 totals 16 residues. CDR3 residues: CASSAAGTSTLRELFF. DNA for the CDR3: TGTGCCAGCAGCGCCGCCGGGACTAGCACTCTGAGGGAGCTGTTTTTT.

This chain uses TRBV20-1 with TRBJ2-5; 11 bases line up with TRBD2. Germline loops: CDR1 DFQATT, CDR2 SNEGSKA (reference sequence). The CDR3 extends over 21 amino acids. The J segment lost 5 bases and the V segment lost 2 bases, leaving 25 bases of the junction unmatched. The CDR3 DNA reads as TGCAGTGCTAGACATCTAACGACTAGCGGGATGTGGGGCATCCTCCGTGAGACCCAGTACTTC. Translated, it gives CSARHLTTSGMWGILRETQYF.

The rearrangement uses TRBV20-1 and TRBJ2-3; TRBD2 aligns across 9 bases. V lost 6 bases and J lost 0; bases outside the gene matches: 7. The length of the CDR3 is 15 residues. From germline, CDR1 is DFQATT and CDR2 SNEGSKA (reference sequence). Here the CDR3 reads CSAWLAGRSTDTQYF. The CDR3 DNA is TGCAGTGCGTGGCTAGCGGGGCGAAGCACAGATACGCAGTATTTT.

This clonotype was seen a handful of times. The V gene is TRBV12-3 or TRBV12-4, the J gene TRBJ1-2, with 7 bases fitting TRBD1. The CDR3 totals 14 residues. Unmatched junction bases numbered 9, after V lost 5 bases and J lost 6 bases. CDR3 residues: CASSDVGQENGYTF. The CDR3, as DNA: TGTGCCAGCAGTGACGTTGGACAGGAAAATGGCTACACCTTC.